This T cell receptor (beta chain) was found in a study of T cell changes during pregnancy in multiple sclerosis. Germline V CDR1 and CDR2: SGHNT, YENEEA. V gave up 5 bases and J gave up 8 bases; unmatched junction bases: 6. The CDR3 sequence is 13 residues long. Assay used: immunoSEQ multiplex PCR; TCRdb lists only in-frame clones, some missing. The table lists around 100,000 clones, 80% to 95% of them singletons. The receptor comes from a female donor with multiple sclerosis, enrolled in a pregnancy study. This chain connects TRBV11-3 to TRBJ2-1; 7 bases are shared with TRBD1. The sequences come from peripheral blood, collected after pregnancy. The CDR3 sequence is CASSPFQGDEQFF. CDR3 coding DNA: TGTGCCAGCAGCCCATTTCAGGGGGATGAGCAGTTCTTC.